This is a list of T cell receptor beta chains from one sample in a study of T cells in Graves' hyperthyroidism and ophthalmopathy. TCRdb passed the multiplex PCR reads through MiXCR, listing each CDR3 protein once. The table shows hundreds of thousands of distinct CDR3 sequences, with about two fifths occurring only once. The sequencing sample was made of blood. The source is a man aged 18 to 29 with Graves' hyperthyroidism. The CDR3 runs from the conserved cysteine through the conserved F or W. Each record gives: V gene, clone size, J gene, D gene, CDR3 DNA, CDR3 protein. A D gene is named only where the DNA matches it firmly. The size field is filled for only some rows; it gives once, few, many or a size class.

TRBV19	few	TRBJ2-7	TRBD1	TGTGCCAGCGGGAGCCGGGACAGGGTTTTATACGAGCAGTACTTC	CASGSRDRVLYEQYF
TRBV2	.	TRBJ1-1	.	TGTGCCAGCAGTGAGGACACCGTGAACACTGAAGCTTTCTTT	CASSEDTVNTEAFF
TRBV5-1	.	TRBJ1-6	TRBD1	TGCGCCAGCAGCGTCGGACAGGGGCAAAATTCACCCCTCCACTTT	CASSVGQGQNSPLHF
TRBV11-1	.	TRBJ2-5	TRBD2	TGTGCCAGCAGCCTCCAGACTAGCGGGTACCAAGAGACCCAGTACTTC	CASSLQTSGYQETQYF
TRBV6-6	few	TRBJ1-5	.	TGTGCCAGCAGCCTCAATCAGGGTTTGGGTCAGCCCCAGCATTTT	CASSLNQGLGQPQHF
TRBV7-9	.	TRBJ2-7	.	TGTGCCAGCAGTTTATTCGGGGGATCCACCTACGAGCAGTACTTC	CASSLFGGSTYEQYF
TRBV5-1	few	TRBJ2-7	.	TGCGCCAGCAGCCCGGGACGGCCGGATGTGGAGCAGTACTTC	CASSPGRPDVEQYF
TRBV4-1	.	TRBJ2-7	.	TGCGCCAGCAGCCAAGTAGGGATAGGGACGGACCCCTACGAGCAGTACTTC	CASSQVGIGTDPYEQYF
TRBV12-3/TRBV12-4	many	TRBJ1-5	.	TGTGCCAGCAGCTCGGAACAAAATCAGCCCCAGCATTTT	CASSSEQNQPQHF
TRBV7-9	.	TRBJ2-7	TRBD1	TGTGCCAGCAGCCCTACACAGGGGGCCACCTACGAGCAGTACTTC	CASSPTQGATYEQYF
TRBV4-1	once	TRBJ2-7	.	TGCGCCAGCAGCCAAGGGCTACCTTCCTACGAGCAGTACTTC	CASSQGLPSYEQYF
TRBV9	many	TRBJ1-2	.	TGTGCCAGCAGCCTCGGACAGCTAGCTAACTATGGCTACACCTTC	CASSLGQLANYGYTF
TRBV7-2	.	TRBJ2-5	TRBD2	TGTGCCAGCAGCTTTAACGGGGGGGCGACTAGAGAGACCCAGTACTTC	CASSFNGGATRETQYF
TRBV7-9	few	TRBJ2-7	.	TGTGCCAGCAGCCCTACCGGTGGGGTACCCTACGAGCAGTACTTC	CASSPTGGVPYEQYF
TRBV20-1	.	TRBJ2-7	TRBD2	TGCAGTGCTAGGGGGTCTAGCGGAGACTACGAGCAGTACTTC	CSARGSSGDYEQYF
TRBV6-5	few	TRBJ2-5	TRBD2	TGTGCCAGCAGTTTCCTAGTAGCGGGAGACGAGACCCAGTACTTC	CASSFLVAGDETQYF
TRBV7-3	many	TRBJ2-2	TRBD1	TGTGCCAGCAGCCCGGACAGGGGTGGTGGGGAGCTGTTTTTT	CASSPDRGGGELFF
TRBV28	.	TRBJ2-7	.	TGTGCCAGCGCCCTCAGGGGAGAGCAGTACTTC	CASALRGEQYF
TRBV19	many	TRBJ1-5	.	TGTGCCAGTACCCCCGGGAGACTCAATCAGCCCCAGCATTTT	CASTPGRLNQPQHF
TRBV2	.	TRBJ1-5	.	TGTGCCAGCAGTTATGAGAGGTCTCAGCCCCAGCATTTT	CASSYERSQPQHF
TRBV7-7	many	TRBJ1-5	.	TGTGCTAGCAGTTCAGTGGCGGCAGGGGACAATCAGCCCCAGCATTTT	CASSSVAAGDNQPQHF
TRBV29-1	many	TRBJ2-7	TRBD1	TGCAGCGTTTCCCAGACAGGGGCTTACGAGCAGTACTTC	CSVSQTGAYEQYF
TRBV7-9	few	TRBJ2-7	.	TGTGCCAGCAGCAGCTTTATGGGTACCTACGAGCAGTACTTC	CASSSFMGTYEQYF
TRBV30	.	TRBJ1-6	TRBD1	TGTGCCTGGAGTTCCGGGACAGGGCGCTCACCCCTCCACTTT	CAWSSGTGRSPLHF